This T cell receptor beta chain derives from a study of T cell responses to AZD1222 COVID-19 vaccine. Study results and limitations: Baseline seropositivity occurred in only six AZD1222 recipients. The breadth and depth of Spike-specific TCRs increased once two AZD1222 doses had been given. Females outnumbered males among donors, who were mostly white British; clonal diversity was possibly underestimated. Every sample of the repertoires postdated the peak T cell response.

Germline trimming cut 0 bases from V and 4 bases from J; bases unmatched to any gene: 7. CDR3 length: 16 amino acids. The germline CDR1 and CDR2 sequences are SGDLS and YYNGEE. About this clone: Its antigen remains unidentified.

Assay: immunoSEQ multiplex PCR; the TCRdb copy retains only in-frame clones and omits some. The sample carries roughly 120,000 clones, 88% recorded once. The clonotype originates from an adult in good health. The chain recombines TRBV9 with TRBJ2-7, with 10 bases aligning to TRBD2. The source material was peripheral blood, sampled on day 0 of MenACWY control vaccination. The CDR3 spells CASSVASSGSNYEQYF. For the CDR3, the DNA is TGTGCCAGCAGCGTAGCTTCTAGCGGGAGTAATTACGAGCAGTACTTC. The variable domain in full, completed from reference TRBV9 and TRBJ2-7, reads DSGVTQTPKHLITATGQRVTLRCSPRSGDLSVYWYQQSLDQGLQFLIQYYNGEERAKGNILERFSAQQFPDLHSELNLSSLELGDSALYFCASSVASSGSNYEQYFGPGTRLTVT.